These T cell receptor beta chains were read from a single sample in a study of somatic mutations in cytotoxic T cells in rheumatoid arthritis. Assay: immunoSEQ multiplex PCR; the TCRdb copy retains only in-frame clones and omits some. The sample carries about 26,000 clones, 82% recorded once. Sequencing used CD8+ T cells sorted from blood. These receptor sequences come from a man aged 50-59 years in good health. CDR3s include the opening cysteine and the closing phenylalanine or tryptophan. The D gene is left open where the match is weak. Only some rows state a clone size, as once, few, many or a class for expanded clones.

V	D	size	J	DNA	CDR3
TRBV27	NA	NA	TRBJ2-5	TGTGCCAGCGGGGTTGGGGAAGAGACCCAGTACTTC	CASGVGEETQYF
TRBV5-1	NA	NA	TRBJ1-2	TGCGCCAGCAGCTTGTCGACAGGAGTTAATGGCTACACCTTC	CASSLSTGVNGYTF
TRBV4-1	NA	NA	TRBJ2-3	TGCGCCAGCAGCGACGCAGGGCCGGGCACAGATACGCAGTATTTT	CASSDAGPGTDTQYF
TRBV7-9	NA	few	TRBJ2-7	TGTGCCAGCAGCCCTCCGACCAAGGCCTACGAGCAGTACTTC	CASSPPTKAYEQYF
TRBV4-1	TRBD1	NA	TRBJ1-2	TGCGCCAGCAGCCGCGAGACAGGGGAGGTCGGCTACACCTTC	CASSRETGEVGYTF
TRBV7-9	TRBD2	NA	TRBJ2-2	TGTGCCAGCAGCTTAGCGTTGCGGGAGGGAGGAACCGGGGAGCTGTTTTTT	CASSLALREGGTGELFF
TRBV11-2	TRBD2	once	TRBJ2-7	TGTGCCAGCAGCTTTCATCCAGGTTGGACTAGCGATTACTCCTACGAGCAGTACTTC	CASSFHPGWTSDYSYEQYF
TRBV4-2	TRBD1	medium-sized	TRBJ2-7	TGTGCCAGCAGCCCTAATGCCGTGGGACAGTCCTACGAGCAGTACTTC	CASSPNAVGQSYEQYF
TRBV7-9	TRBD2	NA	TRBJ2-3	TGTGCCAGCAGCTTAGAAGGCGGGAGTAGGAGAGATACGCAGTATTTT	CASSLEGGSRRDTQYF
TRBV10-3	NA	NA	TRBJ1-2	TGTGCCATCGGTTATTGGACAGTTACTAACTATGGCTACACCTTC	CAIGYWTVTNYGYTF
TRBV5-1	NA	few	TRBJ1-4	TGCGCCAGCAGCTTGGAGCCCACAAGCGAAAAACTGTTTTTT	CASSLEPTSEKLFF
TRBV29-1	TRBD1	NA	TRBJ1-2	TGCAGCGTTCAGGGACAGGGGGGCCGGGCCTATGGCTACACCTTC	CSVQGQGGRAYGYTF
TRBV15	NA	NA	TRBJ2-7	TGTGCCACCAGCAGAGATGGAAGGGGCTACTACGAGCAGTACTTC	CATSRDGRGYYEQYF
TRBV7-6	NA	NA	TRBJ2-3	TGTGCCAGCAGCTTACAGACCACAGATACGCAGTATTTT	CASSLQTTDTQYF
TRBV5-4	NA	NA	TRBJ2-1	TGTGCCAGCAGCTTGACCCCAAATGAGCAGTTCTTC	CASSLTPNEQFF
TRBV12-5	NA	NA	TRBJ1-2	TGTGCTAGTGCGAGAGGGAGGGAAAATGGCTACACCTTC	CASARGRENGYTF
TRBV4-1	NA	few	TRBJ1-5	TGCGCCAGCAGCCAAGATCGCGGGCAGCCCCAGCATTTT	CASSQDRGQPQHF
TRBV7-8	NA	NA	TRBJ1-4	TGTGCCAGCAGCTTGTTGGGAGGGAGTGAAAAACTGTTTTTT	CASSLLGGSEKLFF